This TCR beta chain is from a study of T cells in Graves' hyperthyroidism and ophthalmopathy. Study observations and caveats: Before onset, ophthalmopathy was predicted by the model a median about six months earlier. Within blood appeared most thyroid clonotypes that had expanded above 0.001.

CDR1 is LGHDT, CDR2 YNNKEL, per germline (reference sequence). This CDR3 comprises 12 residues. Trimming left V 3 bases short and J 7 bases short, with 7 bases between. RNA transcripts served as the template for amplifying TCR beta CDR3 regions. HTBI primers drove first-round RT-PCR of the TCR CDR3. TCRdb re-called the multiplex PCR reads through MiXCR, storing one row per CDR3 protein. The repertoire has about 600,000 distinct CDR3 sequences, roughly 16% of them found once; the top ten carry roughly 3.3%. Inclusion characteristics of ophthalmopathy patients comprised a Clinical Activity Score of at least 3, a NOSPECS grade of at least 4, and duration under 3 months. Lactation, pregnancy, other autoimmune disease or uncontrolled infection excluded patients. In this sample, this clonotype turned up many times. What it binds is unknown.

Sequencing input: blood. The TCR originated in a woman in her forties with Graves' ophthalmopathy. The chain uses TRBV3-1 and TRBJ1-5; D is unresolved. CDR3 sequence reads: CASSQATQPQHF. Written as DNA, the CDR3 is TGTGCCAGCAGCCAGGCTACCCAGCCCCAGCATTTT. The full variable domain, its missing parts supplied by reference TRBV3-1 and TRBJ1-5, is DTAVSQTPKYLVTQMGNDKSIKCEQNLGHDTMYWYKQDSKKFLKIMFSYNNKELIINETVPNRFSPKSPDKAHLNLHINSLELGDSAVYFCASSQATQPQHFGDGTRLSIL.